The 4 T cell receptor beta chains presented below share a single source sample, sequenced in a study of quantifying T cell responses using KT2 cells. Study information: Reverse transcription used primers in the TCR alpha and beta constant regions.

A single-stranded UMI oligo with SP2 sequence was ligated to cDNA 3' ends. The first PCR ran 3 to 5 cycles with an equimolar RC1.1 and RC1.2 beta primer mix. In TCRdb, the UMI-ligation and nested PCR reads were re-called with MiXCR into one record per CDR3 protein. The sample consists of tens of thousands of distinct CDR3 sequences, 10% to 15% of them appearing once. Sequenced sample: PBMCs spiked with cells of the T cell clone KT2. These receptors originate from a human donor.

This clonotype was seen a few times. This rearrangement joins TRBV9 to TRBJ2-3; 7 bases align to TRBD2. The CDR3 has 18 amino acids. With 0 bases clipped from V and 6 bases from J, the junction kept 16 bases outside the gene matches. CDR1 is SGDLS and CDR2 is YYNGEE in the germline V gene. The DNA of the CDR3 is TGTGCCAGCAGCGTAGCTTCCTCGACTAGCAATTACCCGGATACGCAGTATTTT. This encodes CASSVASSTSNYPDTQYF.

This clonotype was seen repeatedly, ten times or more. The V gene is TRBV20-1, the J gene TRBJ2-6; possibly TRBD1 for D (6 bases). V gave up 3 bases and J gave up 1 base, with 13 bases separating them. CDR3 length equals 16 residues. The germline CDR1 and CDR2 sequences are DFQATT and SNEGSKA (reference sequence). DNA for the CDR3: TGCAGTGCTAGGGGACAAGGGCAGTCTGGGGCCAACGTCCTGACTTTC. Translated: CSARGQGQSGANVLTF.

This chain's CDR3 is CASVQGFEQYF. The CDR3 region has the DNA TGTGCCAGCGTCCAGGGGTTCGAGCAGTACTTC. This rearrangement joins TRBV2 to TRBJ2-7; D perhaps matches TRBD1 (6 bases). The germline V and J ends were trimmed by 8 bases and 6 bases, with 11 bases remaining between them. The V gene's germline CDR1 is SNHLY and CDR2 FYNNEI. The CDR3 totals 11 residues.

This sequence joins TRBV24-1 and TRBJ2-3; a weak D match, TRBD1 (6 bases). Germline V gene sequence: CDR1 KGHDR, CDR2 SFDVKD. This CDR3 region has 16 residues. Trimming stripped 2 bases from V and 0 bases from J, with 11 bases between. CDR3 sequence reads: CATSDSRTESTDTQYF. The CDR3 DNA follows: TGTGCCACCAGTGATTCCCGGACAGAGAGCACAGATACGCAGTATTTT.